This T cell receptor beta chain was captured by sequencing in a study of cytomegalovirus exposure and HLA in healthy donors. The PCR contained 60 Vbeta and 13 Jbeta primers. Method: immunoSEQ multiplex PCR; TCRdb's copy keeps in-frame clones and lacks some. The sample shows 55,000 to 80,000 clones, about 81% of them seen only once. The CDR3 totals 15 residues. Germline loops: CDR1 SGHRS, CDR2 YFSETQ. J gave up 6 bases and V 0 bases, and 9 bases lay outside the gene matches. The chain recombines TRBV5-1 with TRBJ2-7; 7 nucleotides match TRBD2. The sequenced material came from PBMCs. The receptor was derived from a woman aged 25 to 39 in good health and CMV-seronegative. The CDR3 loop reads CASSLGLAVPCEQYF. CDR3 nucleotides: TGCGCCAGCAGCTTGGGGCTAGCGGTCCCCTGCGAGCAGTACTTC.